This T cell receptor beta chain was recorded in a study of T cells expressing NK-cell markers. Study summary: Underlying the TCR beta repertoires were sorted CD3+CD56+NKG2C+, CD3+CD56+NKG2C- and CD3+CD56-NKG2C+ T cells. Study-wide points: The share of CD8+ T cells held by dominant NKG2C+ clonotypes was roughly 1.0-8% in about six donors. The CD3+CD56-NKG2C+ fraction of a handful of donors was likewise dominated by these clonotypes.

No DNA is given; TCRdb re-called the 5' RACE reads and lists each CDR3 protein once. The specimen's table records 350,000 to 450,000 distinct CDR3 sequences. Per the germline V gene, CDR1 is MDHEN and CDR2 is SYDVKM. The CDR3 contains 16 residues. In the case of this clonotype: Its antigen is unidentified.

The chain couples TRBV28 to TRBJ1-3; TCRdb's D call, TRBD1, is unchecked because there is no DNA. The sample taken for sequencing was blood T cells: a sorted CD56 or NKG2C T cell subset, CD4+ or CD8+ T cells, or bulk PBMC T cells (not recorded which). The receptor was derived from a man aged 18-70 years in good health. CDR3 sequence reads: CASSPSGTGQRNTIYF.